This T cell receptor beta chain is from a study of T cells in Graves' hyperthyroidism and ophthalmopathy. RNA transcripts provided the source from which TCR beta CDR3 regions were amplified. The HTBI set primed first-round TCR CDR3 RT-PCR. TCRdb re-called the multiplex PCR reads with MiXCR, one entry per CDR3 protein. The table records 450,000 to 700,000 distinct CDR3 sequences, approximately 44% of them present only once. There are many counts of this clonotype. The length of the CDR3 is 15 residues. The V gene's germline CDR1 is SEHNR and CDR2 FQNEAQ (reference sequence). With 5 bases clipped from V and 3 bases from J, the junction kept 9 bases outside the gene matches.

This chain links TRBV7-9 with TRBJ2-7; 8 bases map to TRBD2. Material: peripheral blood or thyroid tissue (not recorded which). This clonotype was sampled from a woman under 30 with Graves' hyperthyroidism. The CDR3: CASSPKTSGGYEQYF. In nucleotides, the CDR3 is TGTGCCAGCAGCCCAAAAACCAGCGGGGGCTACGAGCAGTACTTC.